This TCR beta chain stems from a study of shared clonotypes between healthy human individuals. Study summary: Plates per donor: three CD4 naive, three CD4 memory, two CD8 naive, one CD8 memory.

Broader study findings: Memory subsets generally showed smaller estimated richness than naive subsets did. Non-shared clonotypes were found to have lower generation probabilities than the clonotypes that were shared by all four of the sorted-subset donors.

Comment on this clone: Its antigen is not identified.

Sequencing used immunoSEQ multiplex PCR; TCRdb keeps in-frame clones, though not all of them. The sample shows approximately 250,000 clones, about 65% of them seen only once. Donors, healthy HIV-negative adults, lacked recent acute infections or vaccinations. Sequenced input: memory CD4+ T cells sorted from blood. The subset denotes: CD45RA-negative fraction. The clonotype originates from a man aged 30 to 39 in good health.

The CDR3 loop is CAISGGLAGIYEQFF. CDR3 nucleotides: TGTGCCATCAGTGGTGGACTAGCGGGAATTTATGAGCAGTTCTTC. The rearrangement uses TRBV10-3 and TRBJ2-1; 12 bases are shared with TRBD2. Germline CDR1 is ENHRY and CDR2 is SYGVKD. The CDR3 consists of 15 residues. V was pared by 4 bases and J by 8 bases, with 6 bases of the junction left unmatched.